Presented here are 11 T cell receptor beta chains from one specimen sequenced in a study of CD8+ T cells in alopecia areata. Treatment of the sample: oral pan-JAK inhibitor, 5-10 mg twice daily. The authors extracted RNA and reverse transcribed it into cDNA as the sequencing template. Here immunoSEQ multiplex PCR was the method, and the copy in TCRdb shows in-frame clones only, minus some. The repertoire holds hundreds of thousands of clones, 58% seen once, with around 1.8% in the top ten. The sample here was CD4+ T cells sorted from blood, taken at week 24, from a patient treated with tofacitinib. The source is a human donor with alopecia areata.

The chain employs TRBV29-1 and TRBJ2-5, with D maybe TRBD2 (5 bases). Germline CDR1 SQVTM, CDR2 ANQGSEA. This CDR3 region has 13 residues. V lost 5 bases and J 5 bases, leaving 15 bases between the germline ends. The DNA for the CDR3 is TGCAGCGTTAAGCGAACTAGTTGGGAGACCCAGTACTTC. Residues: CSVKRTSWETQYF.

The CDR3 nucleotides read TGTGCCAGCAGCTCCGCCACAGGGGAGGATTCACCCCTCCACTTT. This codes for CASSSATGEDSPLHF. V usage is TRBV7-9 and J usage is TRBJ1-6; the match to TRBD1 covers 7 bases. V lost 4 bases and J lost 8; bases outside the gene matches: 8. This CDR3 comprises 15 residues. Germline V lookup: CDR1 SEHNR, CDR2 FQNEAQ (reference sequence).

V and J are TRBV5-1 and TRBJ1-6; 8 bases line up with TRBD1. Germline lookup yields CDR1 SGHRS and CDR2 YFSETQ. The CDR3 spans 13 residues. With V trimmed by 7 bases and J by 9 bases, 6 bases remained unmatched. The CDR3 bases are TGCGCCAGCCAGACAGGGGAAGGTTCACCCCTCCACTTT. Residues: CASQTGEGSPLHF.

The chain combines TRBV2 with TRBJ2-7, with D possibly matching TRBD1 (5 bases). CDR3 length: 12 residues. Germline assignment: CDR1 SNHLY and CDR2 FYNNEI. V dropped 7 bases and J dropped 6 bases, with 13 bases sitting between them. CDR3 in amino acids: CASTVGPREQYF. Written as DNA, the CDR3 is TGTGCCAGCACTGTGGGGCCTCGCGAGCAGTACTTC. The full variable domain, with the rest looked up from reference TRBV2 and TRBJ2-7, is EPEVTQTPSHQVTQMGQEVILRCVPISNHLYFYWYRQILGQKVEFLVSFYNNEISEKSEIFDDQFSVERPDGSNFTLKIRSTKLEDSAMYFCASTVGPREQYFGPGTRLTVT.

The gene calls are TRBV29-1 and TRBJ1-1; no firm D call. Germline CDR1 and CDR2: SQVTM and ANQGSEA. The CDR3 spans 12 residues. V was pared by 7 bases and J by 3 bases, with 12 bases between. In nucleotides, the CDR3 is TGCAGCGCTGCGGACCGATACACTGAAGCTTTCTTT. Amino acid sequence: CSAADRYTEAFF.

The chain has TRBV30 and TRBJ2-1, with a weak D call TRBD2 (5 bases). From germline, CDR1 is GTSNPN and CDR2 SVGIG (reference sequence). The V gene lost 1 base and the J gene lost 4 bases, with 17 bases spanning the gap. The CDR3 totals 16 residues. CDR3 in amino acids: CAWSGGNGMGYNEQFF. In DNA, the CDR3 is TGTGCCTGGAGTGGAGGCAACGGGATGGGGTACAATGAGCAGTTCTTC.

A few counts support this clone. The CDR3 loop is CSVSGGAGQETQYF. In DNA, the CDR3 is TGCAGCGTTTCAGGTGGGGCAGGACAAGAGACCCAGTACTTC. This chain joins TRBV29-1 and TRBJ2-5; D is perhaps TRBD1 (5 bases). Trimming stripped 5 bases from V and 2 bases from J, with 15 bases between. This CDR3 is built from 14 residues. Per germline, CDR1 SQVTM and CDR2 ANQGSEA.

This chain uses TRBV28 with TRBJ2-5; D unresolved. V shed 1 base and J shed 3 bases, with 18 bases lying between them. The CDR3 contains 17 residues. Germline V gives CDR1 MDHEN, CDR2 SYDVKM. CDR3 in amino acids: CASSLSALRVGEETQYF. The DNA of the CDR3 is TGTGCCAGCAGTTTATCGGCCCTCCGGGTTGGGGAAGAGACCCAGTACTTC.

The chain links TRBV9 to TRBJ2-3; 9 nucleotides match TRBD2. The length of the CDR3 is 16 residues. CDR1 is SGDLS and CDR2 is YYNGEE in the germline V gene. Trimming cost V 4 bases and J 2 bases; bases outside gene matches: 8. The CDR3 protein is CASSPVAGETTDTQYF. The CDR3 DNA reads TGTGCCAGCAGCCCTGTAGCGGGGGAGACCACAGATACGCAGTATTTT.

This chain links TRBV5-6 with TRBJ2-5; unclear D gene. Germline V gives CDR1 SGHDT, CDR2 YYEEEE. CDR3 length: 15 residues. The V end lost 0 bases, the J end lost 1 base, and 10 bases lay between the germline ends. The DNA for the CDR3 is TGTGCCAGCAGCTTGGTATCCACACCCCAAGAGACCCAGTACTTC. Amino acids: CASSLVSTPQETQYF.

This rearrangement joins TRBV2 to TRBJ2-1; TRBD2 matches 8 bases. Losses at the gene ends were 7 bases for V and 4 bases for J; bases not matched to a gene: 6. The V gene's germline CDR1 is SNHLY and CDR2 FYNNEI. This CDR3 contains 14 residues. The CDR3 region is CASKTSGTYNEQFF. In nucleotides, the CDR3 is TGTGCCAGCAAAACTAGCGGAACATACAATGAGCAGTTCTTC.